The following is a T cell receptor (beta chain) sequence with its context. Its antigen is as yet unknown. Generated by immunoSEQ multiplex PCR, the TCRdb table keeps only in-frame clones and is missing some. The table shows 45,000 to 65,000 clones, with 80% to 90% occurring only once. The data belong to a study of T cell responses to AZD1222 COVID-19 vaccine. Study conclusions and caveats: Vaccine-associated CD4 TCRs spanned spike, dominant at 160-218 and 743-854. The number of AZD1222 recipients seropositive at baseline was only five or six.

The sample in question was peripheral blood, obtained 28 days after the second AZD1222 dose. The sequence derives from an adult who received the AZD1222 COVID-19 vaccine.

The CDR3 sequence: CASSEQITGELFF. The CDR3 DNA reads TGTGCCAGCAGTGAACAGATCACCGGGGAGCTGTTTTTT. The rearrangement links TRBV2 to TRBJ2-2; D is undetermined. V shed 2 bases and J shed 4 bases, with 5 bases lying between them. The CDR3 has 13 amino acids. Germline V gene sequence: CDR1 SNHLY, CDR2 FYNNEI.